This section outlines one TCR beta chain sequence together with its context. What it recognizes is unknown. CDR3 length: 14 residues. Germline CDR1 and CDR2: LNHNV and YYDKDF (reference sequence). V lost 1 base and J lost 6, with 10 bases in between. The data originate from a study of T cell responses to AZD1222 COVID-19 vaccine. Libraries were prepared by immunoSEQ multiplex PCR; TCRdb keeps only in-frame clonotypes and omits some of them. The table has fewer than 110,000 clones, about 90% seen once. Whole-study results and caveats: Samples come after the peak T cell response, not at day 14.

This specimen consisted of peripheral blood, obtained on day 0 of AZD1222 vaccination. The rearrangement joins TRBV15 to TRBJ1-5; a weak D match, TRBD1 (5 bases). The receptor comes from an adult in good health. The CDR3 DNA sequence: TGTGCCACCAGCAGAGGCGGGGGACTTCAGCCCCAGCATTTT. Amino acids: CATSRGGGLQPQHF. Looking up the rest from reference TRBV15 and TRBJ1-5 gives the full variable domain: DAMVIQNPRYQVTQFGKPVTLSCSQTLNHNVMYWYQQKSSQAPKLLFHYYDKDFNNEADTPDNFQSRRPNTSFCFLDIRSPGLGDTAMYLCATSRGGGLQPQHFGDGTRLSIL.